This is a list of T cell receptor beta chains from one sample in a study of patients and donors after allogeneic stem cell transplantation. TCRdb re-called the RT-PCR reads through MiXCR, storing one row per CDR3 protein. This sample has a few hundred thousand distinct CDR3 sequences, with around 40% found just once. Sequenced input: blood, either unsorted or a sorted T cell fraction (not recorded which). Source of these receptors: a human donor who was either an allogeneic HSCT recipient or a stem cell or donor lymphocyte infusion donor (not recorded which). It is not recorded whose cells these are; they may come from a transplant donor. Each CDR3 is given with its conserved first and last residue. The D gene is left open where the match is weak. Some rows have no size entry. The others give once, few or many, or a class for an expanded clone.

j_gene	v_gene	abundance	d_gene	CDR3aa	CDR3nt
TRBJ2-7	TRBV5-1	many	NA	CASTPIQGDHGEQYF	TGCGCCAGCACACCTATCCAGGGTGACCATGGGGAGCAGTACTTC
TRBJ2-1	TRBV9	once	TRBD2	CASSVVERGLLGFNEQFF	TGTGCCAGCAGCGTAGTAGAGCGGGGGCTACTCGGATTCAATGAGCAGTTCTTC
TRBJ2-2	TRBV7-9	NA	NA	CASSPEWNTGELFF	TGTGCCAGCAGCCCGGAGTGGAACACCGGGGAGCTGTTTTTT
TRBJ2-7	TRBV12-3/TRBV12-4	NA	TRBD1	CASSHDRGGYEQYF	TGTGCCAGCAGCCATGACAGGGGTGGCTACGAGCAGTACTTC
TRBJ2-6	TRBV6-6	NA	NA	CASSLTGGANVLTF	TGTGCCAGCAGCCTTACAGGGGGGGCCAACGTCCTGACTTTC
TRBJ1-5	TRBV7-2	NA	NA	CASSSLGRYNQPQHF	TGTGCCAGCAGCTCCCTGGGGCGCTACAATCAGCCCCAGCATTTT
TRBJ1-6	TRBV5-1	NA	NA	CASSLRQMRDSPLHF	TGCGCCAGCAGCTTGCGGCAGATGAGAGATTCACCCCTCCACTTT
TRBJ1-5	TRBV4-1	NA	NA	CASSQATGLINQPQHF	TGCGCCAGCAGCCAAGCGACAGGTCTGATCAATCAGCCCCAGCATTTT
TRBJ1-2	TRBV20-1	NA	NA	CSARRGAYGYTF	TGCAGTGCTAGAAGGGGGGCTTATGGCTACACCTTC
TRBJ1-6	TRBV20-1	few	NA	CSASNPGRDSPLHF	TGCAGTGCTAGCAACCCAGGGAGGGATTCACCCCTCCACTTT
TRBJ1-1	TRBV10-3	NA	NA	CAITRDTMNTEAFF	TGTGCCATCACCCGGGACACTATGAACACTGAAGCTTTCTTT
TRBJ2-2	TRBV25-1	few	NA	CASSDIFTGELFF	TGTGCCAGCAGTGATATCTTCACCGGGGAGCTGTTTTTT
TRBJ1-1	TRBV4-3	NA	NA	CASSRGRGASNTEAFF	TGCGCCAGCAGCCGGGGGCGAGGGGCTTCGAACACTGAAGCTTTCTTT
TRBJ2-5	TRBV25-1	NA	TRBD1	CASSGRGQGPQETQYF	TGTGCCAGCAGTGGGCGGGGACAGGGGCCCCAAGAGACCCAGTACTTC
TRBJ1-2	TRBV12-3/TRBV12-4	NA	NA	CASAIFRDRDYGYTF	TGTGCCAGTGCGATCTTTAGGGACCGCGACTATGGCTACACCTTC